This passage covers 29 T cell receptor beta chains from one sample sequenced in a study of OX40 agonist ivuxolimab in advanced cancers. Clones were sequenced by immunoSEQ multiplex PCR, and TCRdb holds only the in-frame ones, with some missing. Here the sample spans 50,000 to 60,000 clones, 88% being singletons. Here the sequenced sample was CD4+ or CD8+ T cells sorted from blood, taken in a trial of the OX40 agonist ivuxolimab. The receptors were sampled from an adult with an advanced solid tumor such as melanoma, head and neck, liver or kidney cancer.

The chain recombines TRBV5-1 with TRBJ1-3; 7 bases map to TRBD1. The CDR3 runs to 14 residues. The J segment lost 4 bases and the V segment lost 5 bases, leaving 6 bases of the junction unmatched. Per germline, CDR1 SGHRS and CDR2 YFSETQ. Written as DNA, the CDR3 is TGCGCCAGCAGTGAAACAGGGGCCGGAAACACCATATATTTT. Translated, it gives CASSETGAGNTIYF.

The rearrangement joins TRBV5-1 to TRBJ2-7; 9 bases map to TRBD2. Germline V CDR1 and CDR2: SGHRS, YFSETQ. Unmatched junction bases numbered 16, after V lost 3 bases and J lost 3 bases. The CDR3 is 18 residues long. Written as DNA, the CDR3 is TGCGCCAGCAGCTCGACTCGCGGGGCGGGGGGGCCGAACTACGAGCAGTACTTC. Amino acids: CASSSTRGAGGPNYEQYF.

V usage is TRBV14 and J usage is TRBJ1-2; D is unresolved. This CDR3 contains 14 residues. Germline V lookup: CDR1 SGHDN, CDR2 FVKESK. V lost 4 bases and J lost 4, with 13 bases in between. CDR3 loop: CASSLAAAGYGYTF. In DNA, the CDR3 is TGTGCCAGCAGCCTGGCGGCGGCTGGCTATGGCTACACCTTC. Drawing the rest from reference TRBV14 and TRBJ1-2, the complete variable domain is EAGVTQFPSHSVIEKGQTVTLRCDPISGHDNLYWYRRVMGKEIKFLLHFVKESKQDESGMPNNRFLAERTGGTYSTLKVQPAELEDSGVYFCASSLAAAGYGYTFGSGTRLTVV.

This clone occurred once. This chain links TRBV19 with TRBJ2-5, with D unclear. The V and J ends lost 8 bases and 3 bases respectively, with 13 bases between them. The length of the CDR3 is 13 residues. CDR1 LNHDA and CDR2 SQIVND come from the germline V gene (reference sequence). This CDR3 is CASRPRLEETQYF. CDR3 nucleotides: TGTGCCAGTCGACCTAGACTTGAAGAGACCCAGTACTTC.

This clone was counted between two and nine times. This rearrangement joins TRBV19 to TRBJ1-1, with D uncertain. Deletions cut 3 bases from V and 2 bases from J, with 13 bases between. Germline V CDR1 and CDR2: LNHDA, SQIVND (reference sequence). CDR3 length: 15 amino acids. The CDR3 reads CASSIGSPTNTEAFF. The DNA for the CDR3 is TGTGCCAGTAGTATTGGATCCCCGACTAACACTGAAGCTTTCTTT.

V gene TRBV12-5 combines with J gene TRBJ2-1, with 7 bases aligning to TRBD2. V was pared by 1 base and J by 4 bases, with 10 bases of the junction left unmatched. CDR3 length equals 17 residues. Germline V gene data show CDR1 as LGHNT and CDR2 as FRNRAP. The CDR3 nucleotides are TGTGCTAGTGGTTTGGGGGGAGGGGCGGCTGATTACAATGAGCAGTTCTTC. Translated: CASGLGGGAADYNEQFF.

The rearrangement joins TRBV6-6 to TRBJ2-7; TRBD1 aligns across 7 bases. The CDR3 runs to 13 residues. J was trimmed by 5 bases and V by 0 bases; bases with no gene match: 1. CDR1 and CDR2 (germline): MNHNY, SVGAGI (reference sequence). CDR3 sequence: CASSYSTGNEQYF. CDR3 in DNA: TGTGCCAGCAGTTACTCGACAGGGAACGAGCAGTACTTC.

The chain joins TRBV7-8 to TRBJ1-5; TRBD1 might be the D (6 bases). V was pared by 1 base and J by 6 bases, with 7 bases between. Germline assignment: CDR1 SGHVS and CDR2 FQNEAQ. CDR3 length: 13 residues. CDR3 sequence: CASSLGRGQPQHF. The CDR3 DNA sequence: TGTGCCAGCAGCTTAGGCAGGGGTCAGCCCCAGCATTTT.

V is TRBV12-5 and J is TRBJ1-2, with D possibly being TRBD1 (5 bases). In germline, CDR1 is LGHNT, CDR2 FRNRAP. This CDR3 has 15 amino acids. The V gene lost 4 bases and the J gene lost 5 bases, with 17 bases spanning the gap. The CDR3 DNA reads as TGTGCTAGTGGTTCACCCACGGGACTGATATATGGCTACACCTTC. Encoded protein: CASGSPTGLIYGYTF.

The chain employs TRBV7-9 and TRBJ2-7; D is possibly TRBD1 or TRBD2 (5 bases each). CDR3 length: 15 amino acids. Germline V gene data show CDR1 as SEHNR and CDR2 as FQNEAQ (reference sequence). The ends were cut back, 6 bases at V and 0 bases at J, with 15 bases in the middle. CDR3 DNA: TGTGCCAGCAGTGGGGTTCCGGGGCCCTCCTACGAGCAGTACTTC. It is translated as CASSGVPGPSYEQYF. Complete variable domain (other parts from reference TRBV7-9 and TRBJ2-7): DTGVSQNPRHKITKRGQNVTFRCDPISEHNRLYWYRQTLGQGPEFLTYFQNEAQLEKSRLLSDRFSAERPKGSFSTLEIQRTEQGDSAMYLCASSGVPGPSYEQYFGPGTRLTVT.

The chain joins TRBV4-1 to TRBJ1-1; TRBD1 might be the D (5 bases). CDR3 length: 17 residues. Germline CDR1 reads MGHRA; CDR2 reads YSYEKL. V lost 4 bases to trimming and J lost 0 bases, with 18 bases between them. Written as DNA, the CDR3 is TGCGCCAGCAGCCCCATGTCAGAGGGGTGGTTGAACACTGAAGCTTTCTTT. This gives the protein CASSPMSEGWLNTEAFF.

This chain uses TRBV29-1 with TRBJ1-1, with D unresolved. Trimming took 7 bases from V and 3 from J, leaving 21 bases between them. The CDR3 spans 15 residues. Germline V gene lookup returns CDR1 SQVTM and CDR2 ANQGSEA. The CDR3 loop reads CSAEGTDIRDTEAFF. CDR3 nucleotides: TGCAGCGCCGAGGGCACCGATATAAGGGACACTGAAGCTTTCTTT. The entire variable domain, with the rest obtained from reference TRBV29-1 and TRBJ1-1, is as follows: SAVISQKPSRDICQRGTSLTIQCQVDSQVTMMFWYRQQPGQSLTLIATANQGSEATYESGFVIDKFPISRPNLTFSTLTVSNMSPEDSSIYLCSAEGTDIRDTEAFFGQGTRLTVV.

The J gene is TRBJ1-1, the V gene TRBV27; unclear D gene. The CDR3 covers 14 residues. V shed 2 bases and J shed 9 bases, with 16 bases lying between them. The germline V gene has CDR1 MNHEY and CDR2 SMNVEV (reference sequence). CDR3 in DNA: TGTGCCAGCAGTTTAACCGTGGGCTCCATGAAAGCTTTCTTT. Amino acid sequence: CASSLTVGSMKAFF.

This rearrangement joins TRBV29-1 to TRBJ2-3; no reliable D call. V was clipped by 1 base and J by 11 bases, with 16 bases between them. CDR1 and CDR2 from the germline V gene are SQVTM and ANQGSEA. This CDR3 has 13 residues. The CDR3 spells CSVEGSGISWQYF. The CDR3 nucleotides read TGCAGCGTTGAAGGGAGTGGGATCTCTTGGCAGTATTTT.

V usage is TRBV29-1 and J usage is TRBJ1-3, with D unresolved. Trimming pared 7 bases from V and 1 base from J, leaving 20 bases between. The length of the CDR3 is 16 residues. CDR1 is SQVTM and CDR2 is ANQGSEA in the germline V gene. The chain's CDR3 is CSGIRDIYESGNTIYF. CDR3 bases: TGCAGCGGAATAAGAGACATCTATGAATCTGGAAACACCATATATTTT.

This sequence joins TRBV5-6 and TRBJ1-3; possibly TRBD1 for D (5 bases). Germline loops: CDR1 SGHDT, CDR2 YYEEEE. The CDR3 runs to 16 residues. Trimming shortened V by 6 bases and J by 0 bases, and 16 bases separated the two germline ends. CDR3 sequence reads: CASTPRGKSSGNTIYF. CDR3 bases: TGTGCCAGCACCCCTAGGGGAAAGAGCTCTGGAAACACCATATATTTT.

J is TRBJ2-7 and V is TRBV7-9; D perhaps matches TRBD2 (5 bases). Trimming left V 5 bases short and J 2 bases short, with 7 bases between. The germline gives CDR1 SEHNR, CDR2 FQNEAQ (reference sequence). The CDR3 is 12 amino acids. The CDR3 coding sequence is TGTGCCAGCAGCCTGAGGGCCTACGAGCAGTACTTC. This gives the protein CASSLRAYEQYF.

V and J are TRBV28 and TRBJ1-2; the D is unclear. The CDR3 totals 14 residues. Trimming removed 1 base from V and 7 bases from J, with 13 bases in between. Germline assignment: CDR1 MDHEN and CDR2 SYDVKM. CDR3 in DNA: TGTGCCAGCAGTTTATACGCGGCGCATTTTGGCTACACCTTC. It yields the protein CASSLYAAHFGYTF.

This sequence joins TRBV15 and TRBJ1-5; 7 bases match TRBD1. The CDR3 runs 13 residues. The junction had 4 bases not matched to a gene; V was cut back by 8 bases and J by 3 bases. Germline values: CDR1 LNHNV, CDR2 YYDKDF (reference sequence). In DNA, the CDR3 is TGTGCCACCCGAGGGGGCACCAATCAGCCCCAGCATTTT. This codes for CATRGGTNQPQHF.

The chain recombines TRBV19 with TRBJ2-1, with D possibly TRBD2 on 5 matching bases. Trimming removed 3 bases at V and 4 bases at J, with 10 bases between. Germline-derived CDR1 and CDR2 are LNHDA and SQIVND (reference sequence). The CDR3 totals 14 residues. Here the CDR3 DNA reads TGTGCCAGTAGTATCTCCGGGATGTACAATGAGCAGTTCTTC. This gives the protein CASSISGMYNEQFF.

By sample fraction, this clone is medium-sized. The chain employs TRBV19 and TRBJ2-7; 9 nucleotides line up with TRBD1. The V and J ends lost 5 bases and 2 bases, in that order; junction bases with no gene match: 4. The CDR3 is made up of 14 amino acids. Germline CDR1 reads LNHDA; CDR2 reads SQIVND (reference sequence). CDR3 DNA sequence: TGTGCCAGTAGTGCGGGACAGGGACCCTACGAGCAGTACTTC. It is translated as CASSAGQGPYEQYF. Full variable domain (remainder filled in from reference TRBV19 and TRBJ2-7): DGGITQSPKYLFRKEGQNVTLSCEQNLNHDAMYWYRQDPGQGLRLIYYSQIVNDFQKGDIAEGYSVSREKKESFPLTVTSAQKNPTAFYLCASSAGQGPYEQYFGPGTRLTVT.

The chain employs TRBV6-5 and TRBJ2-7; D remains ambiguous. Trimming pared 2 bases from V and 2 bases from J, leaving 10 bases between. Per germline, CDR1 MNHEY and CDR2 SVGAGI. This CDR3 is built from 14 residues. CDR3 DNA sequence: TGTGCCAGCAGTTACGGCCCTGAAACCTACGAGCAGTACTTC. This sequence encodes CASSYGPETYEQYF.

V usage is TRBV13 and J usage is TRBJ2-7, with D possibly called TRBD1 or TRBD2 (5 bases each). CDR3 length: 15 residues. Per germline, CDR1 PRHDT and CDR2 FYEKMQ (reference sequence). V gave up 5 bases and J gave up 3 bases, with 17 bases separating them. The CDR3 is CASSPEGTGYYEQYF. For the CDR3, the DNA is TGTGCCAGCAGCCCAGAAGGGACGGGCTACTACGAGCAGTACTTC.

On this clone: A junction end diverges from the germline sequence, so it may reflect a read error. The CDR3 DNA reads as TGTGCCAGCAGGGTAGAGACTGCCTCCTCCGAGCAGTACTTC. Translation: CASRVETASSEQYF. The chain recombines TRBV27 with TRBJ2-7; D gene ambiguous. Germline V gives CDR1 MNHEY, CDR2 SMNVEV (reference sequence). This CDR3 has 14 residues.

The chain uses TRBV7-2 and TRBJ1-5; 7 bases map to TRBD1. The CDR3 totals 15 residues. V was pared by 5 bases and J by 6 bases, with 10 bases of the junction left unmatched. Germline CDR1 and CDR2: SGHTA and FQGNSA. Here the CDR3 reads CASSPQGTATQPQHF. DNA for the CDR3: TGTGCCAGCAGCCCGCAGGGGACAGCCACTCAGCCCCAGCATTTT.

This sequence joins TRBV27 and TRBJ1-6; TRBD1 matches at 7 bases. J was trimmed by 4 bases and V by 4 bases; bases with no gene match: 4. The CDR3 sequence is 15 residues long. The germline V gene encodes CDR1 MNHEY and CDR2 SMNVEV (reference sequence). In nucleotides, the CDR3 is TGTGCCAGCAGTTATCGACAGGGATATAATTCACCCCTCCACTTT. Protein: CASSYRQGYNSPLHF.

V usage is TRBV7-8 and J usage is TRBJ2-7, with 12 bases lining up with TRBD1. Germline V CDR1 and CDR2: SGHVS, FQNEAQ. The CDR3 runs to 15 residues. Trimming at V came to 1 base and at J to 7 bases, leaving 5 bases not matched to a gene. This chain's CDR3 is CASSLGDRGRKEQYF. Written as DNA, the CDR3 is TGTGCCAGCAGCTTAGGGGACAGGGGGCGTAAAGAGCAGTACTTC. The full variable domain, rest sourced from reference TRBV7-8 and TRBJ2-7, is GAGVSQSPRYKVAKRGQDVALRCDPISGHVSLFWYQQALGQGPEFLTYFQNEAQLDKSGLPSDRFFAERPEGSVSTLKIQRTQQEDSAVYLCASSLGDRGRKEQYFGPGTRLTVT.

J is TRBJ1-5 and V is TRBV9, with D tentatively TRBD1 (6 bases). The germline V and J ends were trimmed by 2 bases and 1 base, with 10 bases remaining between them. From germline, CDR1 is SGDLS and CDR2 YYNGEE. This CDR3 comprises 15 residues. In DNA, the CDR3 is TGTGCCAGCAGCGTGTCAGGGGCCAGCAATCAGCCCCAGCATTTT. Encoded protein: CASSVSGASNQPQHF.

The rearrangement joins TRBV6-6 to TRBJ1-1, with D perhaps matching TRBD1 (6 bases). With 5 bases removed from V and 3 bases from J, the gap between germline ends came to 10 bases. The CDR3 loop spans 13 amino acids. The germline V gene encodes CDR1 MNHNY and CDR2 SVGAGI (reference sequence). CDR3 region: CASSTGQYTEAFF. The CDR3 DNA reads TGTGCCAGCAGTACCGGACAGTACACTGAAGCTTTCTTT.